The 2 T cell receptor beta chains in this list originate from one sample, sequenced in a study of cytomegalovirus exposure and HLA in healthy donors. Researchers ran the PCR with 60 Vbeta and 13 Jbeta primers. The data were produced by immunoSEQ multiplex PCR, yet TCRdb's version contains in-frame clones alone and is incomplete. Among 150,000 or so clones listed, 73% were seen once. The sample comprised PBMCs. Receptors were obtained from a woman in her late teens or twenties in good health and CMV-seronegative.

For this clone: At the DNA level, this CDR3 is encoded by other sequences in the same sample as well. The chain carries TRBV7-2 and TRBJ2-3; D is unresolved. The germline CDR1 and CDR2 sequences are SGHTA and FQGNSA. The CDR3 has 12 residues. V was pared by 5 bases and J by 2 bases, with 5 bases between. The CDR3 bases are TGTGCCAGCAGCCTTTACACAGATACGCAGTATTTT. Translated, it gives CASSLYTDTQYF.

The chain has TRBV6-1 and TRBJ2-7, with D perhaps matching TRBD1 (6 bases). Between the trimmed V and J ends, which lost 7 bases and 3 bases, there was a span of 13 bases. CDR1 MNHNS and CDR2 SASEGT come from the germline V gene. The CDR3 consists of 13 residues. The CDR3 reads CASKRDTLYEQYF. CDR3 bases: TGTGCCAGCAAGAGGGACACCCTCTACGAGCAGTACTTC.